These 24 T cell receptor beta chains came from one sample sequenced in a study of cytomegalovirus exposure and HLA in healthy donors. Primers for the PCR totalled 60 Vbeta and 13 Jbeta. The protocol was immunoSEQ multiplex PCR, while the TCRdb copy is restricted to in-frame clones and leaves out a portion. The sample consists of fewer than 150,000 clones, 70% to 80% of them appearing once. Sequenced material: PBMCs. Receptor source: a young man in good health and CMV-seronegative.

The sample holds a few counts of this clone. The chain combines TRBV7-2 with TRBJ2-1; D remains unclear. V was pared by 5 bases and J by 7 bases, with 6 bases between. Germline CDR1 is SGHTA and CDR2 is FQGNSA. The CDR3 is 11 residues long. The CDR3 nucleotides are TGTGCCAGCAGCCACGGGAATGAGCAGTTCTTC. Translating gives CASSHGNEQFF.

The chain carries TRBV29-1 and TRBJ1-1, with a weak D call TRBD1 (6 bases). V gave up 6 bases and J gave up 0 bases, with 11 bases separating them. CDR3 length: 13 residues. From germline, CDR1 is SQVTM and CDR2 ANQGSEA. The DNA of the CDR3 is TGCAGCGTCCGAGACAGGATGAACACTGAAGCTTTCTTT. It translates to CSVRDRMNTEAFF. The whole variable domain, remainder taken from reference TRBV29-1 and TRBJ1-1, is SAVISQKPSRDICQRGTSLTIQCQVDSQVTMMFWYRQQPGQSLTLIATANQGSEATYESGFVIDKFPISRPNLTFSTLTVSNMSPEDSSIYLCSVRDRMNTEAFFGQGTRLTVV.

This clone has only one observation. In DNA, the CDR3 is TGTGCCAGCTCACTTCGAGGGGGAAGCGGGGCCTACAATGAGCAGTTCTTC. Translation gives CASSLRGGSGAYNEQFF. V gene TRBV18 combines with J gene TRBJ2-1, with D possibly being TRBD2 (7 bases). Germline CDR1 KGHSH, CDR2 LQKENI. V was shortened by 4 bases and J by 2 bases, with 18 bases between the two germline ends. CDR3 length: 17 residues.

V and J are TRBV5-6 and TRBJ2-5; 7 nucleotides line up with TRBD2. Trimming took 4 bases from V and 1 from J; bases not matched to a gene: 10. CDR1 is SGHDT, CDR2 YYEEEE, per germline. CDR3 size: 16 residues. For the CDR3, the DNA is TGTGCCAGCAGCCGTAGGGCTAGCGGAGCCCAAGAGACCCAGTACTTC. This sequence encodes CASSRRASGAQETQYF.

The chain links TRBV6-5 to TRBJ1-4, with D perhaps matching TRBD1 (5 bases). Germline assignment: CDR1 MNHEY and CDR2 SVGAGI. CDR3 length: 14 amino acids. V lost 8 bases to trimming and J lost 5 bases, with 15 bases between them. CDR3: CASRLAGVNEKLFF. The CDR3 DNA sequence: TGTGCCAGCCGATTGGCGGGGGTAAATGAAAAACTGTTTTTT.

The chain uses TRBV19 and TRBJ2-3; a weak D match, TRBD1 (5 bases). The CDR3 runs 14 residues. CDR1 and CDR2 (germline): LNHDA, SQIVND (reference sequence). The V gene lost 7 bases and the J gene lost 3 bases, with 14 bases spanning the gap. Written as DNA, the CDR3 is TGTGCCAGTACGCCAGGGTACGTGACAGATACGCAGTATTTT. This codes for CASTPGYVTDTQYF.

The chain joins TRBV19 to TRBJ1-5; TRBD1 is a possible D gene (6 bases). Trimming took off 11 bases at V and 0 bases at J, with 14 bases between the two ends. CDR3 length equals 14 residues. CDR1 is LNHDA and CDR2 is SQIVND in the germline V gene (reference sequence). In nucleotides, the CDR3 is TGTGCCTGCCGAGGGGGAAATAGCAATCAGCCCCAGCATTTT. Protein: CACRGGNSNQPQHF.

This rearrangement joins TRBV27 to TRBJ1-2; a weak D match, TRBD1 (5 bases). Germline-derived CDR1 and CDR2 are MNHEY and SMNVEV (reference sequence). V lost 5 bases to trimming and J lost 4 bases, with 14 bases between them. The CDR3 runs to 14 residues. The CDR3 DNA reads TGTGCCAGCAGTCCCTTGGCAGGGATCTATGGCTACACCTTC. Encoded protein: CASSPLAGIYGYTF.

Here the CDR3 reads CASSTTSPGPDTYEQYF. The CDR3, as DNA: TGTGCCAGCAGCACCACCTCCCCAGGGCCCGACACCTACGAGCAGTACTTC. The chain carries TRBV7-8 and TRBJ2-7, with D perhaps TRBD1 (5 bases). The ends were cut back, 5 bases at V and 2 bases at J, with 22 bases in the middle. The length of the CDR3 is 17 residues. CDR1 is SGHVS, CDR2 FQNEAQ, per germline.

The chain recombines TRBV27 with TRBJ1-1, with no clear D. V dropped 0 bases and J dropped 7 bases, with 12 bases sitting between them. The CDR3 extends over 14 amino acids. Germline V gene data show CDR1 as MNHEY and CDR2 as SMNVEV (reference sequence). The CDR3 region has the DNA TGTGCCAGCAGTTTATCCCCTACAGAATATGAAGCTTTCTTT. Translated, it gives CASSLSPTEYEAFF.

The V call is TRBV4-1, the J call TRBJ2-7, with 9 bases fitting TRBD2. The CDR3 spans 13 residues. V shed 8 bases, J shed 7 bases, and the junction held 9 bases outside the gene matches. Looked up from germline, CDR1 is MGHRA and CDR2 is YSYEKL. Here the CDR3 reads CASGLSGSQEQYF. DNA of the CDR3: TGCGCCAGCGGACTTAGCGGGAGTCAAGAGCAGTACTTC.

The J gene is TRBJ2-3, the V gene TRBV28, with D possibly TRBD2 on 7 matching bases. CDR3 length: 15 amino acids. Trimming removed 3 bases from V and 3 bases from J, with 13 bases in between. Germline lookup yields CDR1 MDHEN and CDR2 SYDVKM. This CDR3 is CASSFAGARTDTQYF. The CDR3, as DNA: TGTGCCAGCAGTTTCGCGGGGGCGCGAACAGATACGCAGTATTTT.

The chain uses TRBV5-4 and TRBJ2-2, with a weak D call TRBD1 (7 bases). With 0 bases removed from V and 7 bases from J, the gap between germline ends came to 16 bases. The CDR3 runs to 16 residues. Per the germline V gene, CDR1 is SGHNT and CDR2 is YYREEE (reference sequence). This CDR3 reads CASSLDGGGAGGELFF. CDR3 coding DNA: TGTGCCAGCAGCTTGGATGGAGGGGGCGCGGGCGGGGAGCTGTTTTTT.

The chain carries TRBV7-9 and TRBJ2-1; the D is unclear. The CDR3 loop spans 16 amino acids. V was trimmed by 3 bases and J by 0 bases, leaving 12 bases between them. Germline lookup yields CDR1 SEHNR and CDR2 FQNEAQ (reference sequence). This CDR3 is CASSFIGGSSYNEQFF. For the CDR3, the DNA is TGTGCCAGCAGCTTTATCGGCGGAAGCTCCTACAATGAGCAGTTCTTC.

The CDR3 is CASSSLRRLGPPDTQYF. CDR3 in DNA: TGTGCCAGCAGCTCTTTACGGAGACTAGGGCCCCCAGATACGCAGTATTTT. This rearrangement joins TRBV11-2 to TRBJ2-3; D perhaps matches TRBD2 (6 bases). Trimming shortened V by 4 bases and J by 4 bases, and 21 bases separated the two germline ends. There are 17 residues in the CDR3. The germline V gene has CDR1 SGHAT and CDR2 FQNNGV.

The chain links TRBV5-1 to TRBJ1-4, with a tentative D call TRBD1 (6 bases). V gave up 0 bases and J gave up 8 bases, with 11 bases separating them. The CDR3 is made up of 14 amino acids. Germline CDR1 is SGHRS and CDR2 is YFSETQ. CDR3 DNA: TGCGCCAGCAGCTTGGCCTATCAGGGGGAAAAACTGTTTTTT. Translation gives CASSLAYQGEKLFF.

This chain's CDR3 is CASSYFPGSGELFF. In DNA, the CDR3 is TGTGCCAGCAGTTACTTTCCGGGGTCCGGGGAGCTGTTTTTT. The chain uses TRBV6-5 and TRBJ2-2; weak D call: TRBD2 (5 bases). Trimming shortened V by 1 base and J by 6 bases, and 9 bases separated the two germline ends. CDR1 is MNHEY, CDR2 SVGAGI, per germline. This CDR3 is 14 amino acids long.

The chain carries TRBV6-1 and TRBJ2-7; 8 bases map to TRBD1. Germline loops: CDR1 MNHNS, CDR2 SASEGT. With V trimmed by 6 bases and J by 4 bases, 5 bases remained unmatched. The CDR3 contains 13 residues. CDR3 amino acids: CASSDRGWYEQYF. The CDR3 DNA sequence: TGTGCCAGCAGCGACAGGGGTTGGTACGAGCAGTACTTC.

The chain couples TRBV9 to TRBJ2-1, with 10 bases fitting TRBD1. Per the germline V gene, CDR1 is SGDLS and CDR2 is YYNGEE. The CDR3 is 15 residues long. The junction had 5 bases not matched to a gene; V was cut back by 2 bases and J by 6 bases. In DNA form, the CDR3 reads TGTGCCAGCAGCGTCCGGGACAGGGGTACCAATGAGCAGTTCTTC. Translating it yields CASSVRDRGTNEQFF.

The gene calls are TRBV6-1 and TRBJ1-5, with D unclear. The V gene lost 6 bases and the J gene lost 4 bases, with 10 bases spanning the gap. Germline lookup yields CDR1 MNHNS and CDR2 SASEGT. CDR3 length: 13 residues. The CDR3 reads CASRPSRNQPQHF. CDR3 nucleotide sequence: TGTGCCAGCAGACCCTCTCGGAATCAGCCCCAGCATTTT.

This chain joins TRBV29-1 and TRBJ2-2, with D unclear. This CDR3 is built from 14 residues. Germline values: CDR1 SQVTM, CDR2 ANQGSEA. V was shortened by 0 bases and J by 2 bases, with 7 bases between the two germline ends. CDR3 coding DNA: TGCAGCGTTGAAGATTGGGCCAACACCGGGGAGCTGTTTTTT. Amino acids: CSVEDWANTGELFF.

In its sample, this clone was seen once. The chain joins TRBV4-1 to TRBJ1-6; D remains ambiguous. Trimming took off 5 bases at V and 1 base at J, with 15 bases between the two ends. This CDR3 comprises 17 residues. Germline V lookup: CDR1 MGHRA, CDR2 YSYEKL. The CDR3 DNA follows: TGCGCCAGCAGCTGGACTAGAGGGAAGTCCTATAATTCACCCCTCCACTTT. It encodes CASSWTRGKSYNSPLHF.

The chain is built from TRBV2 and TRBJ1-4, with TRBD1 matching 7 bases. V lost 1 base, J lost 8 bases, and 4 bases stayed unmatched. The CDR3 has 14 amino acids. The V gene's germline CDR1 is SNHLY and CDR2 FYNNEI. The CDR3 region has the DNA TGTGCCAGCAGTGAAGACAGGGGAGGAGAAAAACTGTTTTTT. Amino acids: CASSEDRGGEKLFF.

The chain is built from TRBV19 and TRBJ1-1, with TRBD1 identical over 7 bases. Per the germline V gene, CDR1 is LNHDA and CDR2 is SQIVND (reference sequence). J gave up 2 bases and V 7 bases, and 7 bases lay outside the gene matches. The CDR3 consists of 14 residues. The CDR3 nucleotides read TGTGCCAGTATATTGGGGACAGCCAACACTGAAGCTTTCTTT. It translates to CASILGTANTEAFF.